The 5 T cell receptor beta chains in this list originate from one sample, sequenced in a study of neurological immune-mediated disorders. TCRdb analysed the 5' RACE reads with MiXCR anew, one entry per CDR3 protein. Of roughly 30,000 distinct CDR3 sequences detected, about 6.2% appear once; the ten largest clones hold roughly 9%. The sample taken for sequencing was PBMCs. These receptor sequences come from a woman aged 45-59 years in good health.

This clonotype was counted ten times or more. The rearrangement uses TRBV7-8 and TRBJ1-5; D not resolved. Germline V gene lookup returns CDR1 SGHVS and CDR2 FQNEAQ. V lost 2 bases and J 0 bases, leaving 5 bases between the germline ends. The CDR3 spans 14 residues. The CDR3 loop reads CASSLTDSNQPQHF. CDR3 DNA: TGTGCCAGCAGCTTAACGGATAGCAATCAGCCCCAGCATTTT.

This clonotype was seen many times. CDR3 sequence: CASSLTRIRGNQPQHF. CDR3 nucleotide sequence: TGTGCCAGCAGTCTAACCAGGATTCGAGGAAATCAGCCCCAGCATTTT. The chain recombines TRBV6-5 with TRBJ1-5; D is uncertain. Trimming took off 5 bases at V and 4 bases at J, with 18 bases between the two ends. The CDR3 is 16 amino acids. Germline V lookup: CDR1 MNHEY, CDR2 SVGAGI.

This clonotype occurred many times. The chain is built from TRBV20-1 and TRBJ1-2; D gene uncertain. Trimming took off 6 bases at V and 4 bases at J, with 9 bases between the two ends. Germline assignment: CDR1 DFQATT and CDR2 SNEGSKA (reference sequence). This CDR3 is 11 amino acids long. CDR3 bases: TGCAGTGCCCAGGTCGTCTATGGCTACACCTTC. Amino acid sequence: CSAQVVYGYTF.

In this sample, this clonotype turned up many times. V gene TRBV20-1 combines with J gene TRBJ2-5, with D perhaps matching TRBD2 (6 bases). V was trimmed by 0 bases and J by 5 bases, leaving 13 bases between them. This CDR3 is built from 14 residues. CDR1 and CDR2 from the germline V gene are DFQATT and SNEGSKA (reference sequence). CDR3 region: CSARDTRGSETQYF. CDR3 DNA sequence: TGCAGTGCTAGAGACACCCGGGGGTCGGAGACCCAGTACTTC.

The genes are TRBV12-5 and TRBJ2-5, with 8 nucleotides matching TRBD1. The V segment lost 5 bases and the J segment 4 bases; nucleotides outside the gene matches: 3. Germline V CDR1 and CDR2: LGHNT, FRNRAP. This CDR3 region has 13 residues. The CDR3 DNA is TGTGCTAGTGGTCTTGGGACAGGAGAGACCCAGTACTTC. Translated, it gives CASGLGTGETQYF.